The 13 T cell receptor beta chains below were found in one sample sequenced in a study of quantifying T cell responses using KT2 cells. Looking at the study overall: RNA was reverse transcribed with TCR alpha and beta constant-region primers.

A single-stranded UMI oligo with SP2 sequence was ligated to cDNA 3' ends. First-round PCR used about 4 cycles and beta primers RC1.1 and RC1.2 covering TRBC1 and TRBC2. TCRdb passed the UMI-ligation and nested PCR reads through MiXCR, listing each CDR3 protein once. Of tens of thousands of distinct CDR3 sequences listed, over 9% are singletons. Input material: PBMCs spiked with cells of the T cell clone KT2. Source of these receptors: a human donor.

This clonotype appeared a single time. This chain joins TRBV18 and TRBJ2-1; 10 nucleotides match TRBD2. The CDR3 is 16 amino acids. Germline loops: CDR1 KGHSH, CDR2 LQKENI. V lost 1 base, J lost 5 bases, and 5 bases stayed unmatched. CDR3 bases: TGTGCCAGCTCACCACTAGCGGGAGGCTCTCACAATGAGCAGTTCTTC. Translation gives CASSPLAGGSHNEQFF.

The table lists this clonotype with a few counts. This chain links TRBV2 with TRBJ2-7, with TRBD1 identical over 8 bases. The CDR3 has 14 amino acids. V was pared by 4 bases and J by 2 bases, with 4 bases of the junction left unmatched. Germline-derived CDR1 and CDR2 are SNHLY and FYNNEI. The CDR3 DNA is TGTGCCAGCAGTGGAAGGACAGGGACCTACGAGCAGTACTTC. Protein: CASSGRTGTYEQYF.

The rearrangement uses TRBV3-1 and TRBJ2-7; D remains unclear. The CDR3 sequence is 12 residues long. Germline-derived CDR1 and CDR2 are LGHDT and YNNKEL (reference sequence). Trimming left V 4 bases short and J 6 bases short, with 10 bases between. In DNA form, the CDR3 reads TGTGCCAGCAGCCGAGACTCGGGCGAGCAGTACTTC. It yields the protein CASSRDSGEQYF.

This rearrangement joins TRBV12-3 or TRBV12-4 to TRBJ1-1; 9 nucleotides align to TRBD1. After removal of 8 bases from V and 5 bases from J, the junction contained 12 bases not matched to a gene. This CDR3 contains 15 residues. This chain's CDR3 is CASGPNTGGRTEAFF. The DNA of the CDR3 is TGTGCCAGCGGGCCGAATACAGGGGGCCGTACTGAAGCTTTCTTT.

This clonotype was counted a few times. This chain uses TRBV20-1 with TRBJ1-1, with TRBD1 matching over 8 bases. CDR1 is DFQATT, CDR2 SNEGSKA, per germline (reference sequence). V lost 1 base to trimming and J lost 7 bases; unmatched junction nucleotides: 8. The CDR3 length is 14 residues. The CDR3 DNA reads as TGCAGTGCTAGAGCTACGACAGGGGTCGGTGAAGCTTTCTTT. Residues: CSARATTGVGEAFF.

This clonotype was observed a few times. CDR3: CASSLLGENSPLHF. In DNA form, the CDR3 reads TGTGCCAGCAGCCTCCTTGGGGAGAATTCACCCCTCCACTTT. The rearrangement joins TRBV9 to TRBJ1-6; no firm D call. This CDR3 is built from 14 residues. Deletions cut 4 bases from V and 7 bases from J, with 12 bases between. Germline loops: CDR1 SGDLS, CDR2 YYNGEE.

The rearrangement uses TRBV2 and TRBJ2-7; D tentatively fits TRBD1 or TRBD2 (5 bases each). Germline CDR1 reads SNHLY; CDR2 reads FYNNEI. The CDR3 runs to 13 residues. Trimming pared 3 bases from V and 1 base from J, leaving 7 bases between. CDR3 loop: CASSEGPSYEQYF. The CDR3 DNA follows: TGTGCCAGCAGTGAGGGACCTTCCTACGAGCAGTACTTC.

The V gene is TRBV6-5, the J gene TRBJ1-2; no clear D. CDR3 length: 13 amino acids. In germline, CDR1 is MNHEY, CDR2 SVGAGI. Trimming removed 2 bases from V and 4 bases from J, with 8 bases in between. The CDR3 sequence is CASSYGISYGYTF. The CDR3 nucleotides are TGTGCCAGCAGTTACGGTATAAGCTATGGCTACACCTTC.

This clonotype has a count of ten or more. This chain links TRBV20-1 with TRBJ2-7; 10 bases map to TRBD1. CDR1 is DFQATT and CDR2 is SNEGSKA in the germline V gene (reference sequence). J gave up 6 bases and V 5 bases, and 10 bases lay outside the gene matches. The CDR3 sequence is 14 residues long. The CDR3 spells CSAPGEGQGREQYF. The CDR3 bases are TGCAGTGCTCCCGGGGAGGGACAGGGGCGCGAGCAGTACTTC.

This clonotype was seen a handful of times. The chain uses TRBV5-1 and TRBJ2-3; 7 bases line up with TRBD2. Germline CDR1 and CDR2: SGHRS and YFSETQ. The trim removed 0 bases at V and 11 bases at J, leaving 3 bases unmatched. The length of the CDR3 is 12 residues. The CDR3 DNA reads TGCGCCAGCAGCTTGGACCGCGGGGGGCAGTATTTT. Translated: CASSLDRGGQYF.

This clonotype was seen at least ten times. The rearrangement uses TRBV27 and TRBJ2-5, with D possibly TRBD2 on 6 matching bases. Germline V gene lookup returns CDR1 MNHEY and CDR2 SMNVEV (reference sequence). CDR3 size: 16 residues. Trimming cost V 2 bases and J 1 base, with 14 bases left between them. The CDR3 here is CASSLVGSGLQETQYF. DNA for the CDR3: TGTGCCAGCAGTTTAGTTGGTAGCGGACTCCAAGAGACCCAGTACTTC.

The chain is built from TRBV7-2 and TRBJ2-3; D perhaps matches TRBD1 (5 bases). The germline V and J ends were trimmed by 5 bases and 5 bases, with 11 bases remaining between them. Per the germline V gene, CDR1 is SGHTA and CDR2 is FQGNSA. There are 13 residues in the CDR3. The DNA of the CDR3 is TGTGCCAGCAGCAAACGAGACAGAGATACGCAGTATTTT. It encodes CASSKRDRDTQYF.

This clonotype was seen a handful of times. The chain uses TRBV3-1 and TRBJ2-7; possibly TRBD2 for D (5 bases). CDR1 LGHDT and CDR2 YNNKEL come from the germline V gene (reference sequence). V lost 1 base and J 7 bases, leaving 17 bases between the germline ends. This CDR3 is 15 amino acids long. CDR3 in DNA: TGTGCCAGCAGCCAAGCGGGGAGCGGTCGATTAGAGCAGTACTTC. Translating gives CASSQAGSGRLEQYF.